The 31 T cell receptor beta chains in this list originate from one sample, sequenced in a study of regulatory T cells in long-lasting Graves disease. This sample's time point: persistent/refractory GD, antithyroid drugs over 5 years with positive TRAb. RNA from PBMCs was the source of the TCR library. For TCR beta, libraries came from iRepertoire HTBI primers and Arm-PCR of CDR3 regions. TCRdb reanalysed the multiplex PCR reads using MiXCR and keeps one entry per CDR3 protein. The sample carries about 470,000 distinct CDR3 sequences, less than 25% recorded once. Sequenced material: peripheral blood mononuclear cells (PBMCs), taken when the disease was refractory, from a patient treated with antithyroid drugs. These receptors were collected from a female donor with Graves disease.

This clonotype was observed many times. This chain's CDR3 is CSAAPGLAGDRQETQYF. The CDR3 nucleotides read TGCAGTGCTGCTCCGGGACTAGCGGGAGATAGGCAAGAGACCCAGTACTTC. This rearrangement joins TRBV20-1 to TRBJ2-5; 14 bases are a match to TRBD2. V trimming: 5 bases; J trimming: 2 bases; junction bases outside the gene matches: 10. CDR1 and CDR2 from the germline V gene are DFQATT and SNEGSKA (reference sequence). The CDR3 consists of 17 residues.

Notes on this clonotype: Just one base apart from a much larger clone, this may be a read error. The chain links TRBV11-2 to TRBJ2-1; 7 nucleotides match TRBD1. The germline V gene has CDR1 SGHAT and CDR2 FQNNGV. The CDR3 is 14 residues long. CDR3 region: CASSPRGPYNEQLF. In DNA form, the CDR3 reads TGTGCCAGCAGCCCAAGGGGGCCATACAATGAGCAGCTCTTC.

This clonotype was detected many times. The gene calls are TRBV2 and TRBJ1-1, with D possibly matching TRBD1 (6 bases). CDR3 length equals 11 residues. V shed 8 bases and J shed 10 bases, with 14 bases lying between them. In germline, CDR1 is SNHLY, CDR2 FYNNEI. The CDR3 reads CASDRGLGAFF. The DNA of the CDR3 is TGTGCCAGCGATCGGGGGCTTGGAGCTTTCTTT. Using reference TRBV2 and TRBJ1-1 for the parts outside the CDR3, the full variable domain is EPEVTQTPSHQVTQMGQEVILRCVPISNHLYFYWYRQILGQKVEFLVSFYNNEISEKSEIFDDQFSVERPDGSNFTLKIRSTKLEDSAMYFCASDRGLGAFFGQGTRLTVV.

This clonotype was counted only a few times. The chain has TRBV5-4 and TRBJ2-2; D uncertain. The CDR3 consists of 16 residues. The V end was cut by 4 bases, the J end by 6 bases, with 19 bases between. CDR1 is SGHNT and CDR2 is YYREEE in the germline V gene (reference sequence). This chain's CDR3 is CASSQPFPGRSGELFF. CDR3 in DNA: TGTGCCAGCAGCCAGCCATTTCCGGGTCGCTCCGGGGAGCTGTTTTTT. Complete variable domain (other parts from reference TRBV5-4 and TRBJ2-2): ETGVTQSPTHLIKTRGQQVTLRCSSQSGHNTVSWYQQALGQGPQFIFQYYREEENGRGNFPPRFSGLQFPNYSSELNVNALELDDSALYLCASSQPFPGRSGELFFGEGSRLTVL.

This clonotype was recorded many times. The chain couples TRBV12-3 or TRBV12-4 to TRBJ2-7, with 12 nucleotides matching TRBD2. The CDR3 is made up of 14 amino acids. The junction had 3 bases not matched to a gene; V was cut back by 6 bases and J by 3 bases. CDR3: CASSLTSGGYEQYF. The CDR3 region has the DNA TGTGCCAGCAGCTTGACTAGCGGGGGCTACGAGCAGTACTTC.

This clonotype came up many times. This chain joins TRBV20-1 and TRBJ2-5; the D gene could be TRBD1 or TRBD2 (5 bases each). CDR1 DFQATT and CDR2 SNEGSKA come from the germline V gene (reference sequence). Trimming shortened V by 0 bases and J by 5 bases, and 7 bases separated the two germline ends. The CDR3 is 12 residues long. CDR3 amino acids: CSARDEGETQYF. CDR3 sequence (DNA): TGCAGTGCTAGAGATGAGGGGGAGACCCAGTACTTC.

This clonotype was seen many times. The chain employs TRBV20-1 and TRBJ2-7, with 9 bases aligning to TRBD1. Germline V CDR1 and CDR2: DFQATT, SNEGSKA (reference sequence). Unmatched junction bases numbered 8, after V lost 0 bases and J lost 2 bases. The CDR3 runs 16 residues. CDR3 amino acids: CSAREGQGAYPYEQYF. The CDR3 bases are TGCAGTGCTAGAGAGGGACAGGGCGCGTACCCCTACGAGCAGTACTTC.

This clonotype was seen at least ten times. The chain combines TRBV6-1 with TRBJ2-1; D assignment may be TRBD1 or TRBD2 (5 bases each). V shed 6 bases and J shed 7 bases, with 19 bases lying between them. The length of the CDR3 is 15 residues. The germline CDR1 and CDR2 sequences are MNHNS and SASEGT. The CDR3 DNA is TGTGCCAGCAGAACCCGGGACCACTATAGTAATGAGCAGTTCTTC. Protein product: CASRTRDHYSNEQFF.

This clonotype has more than one count but fewer than ten. The genes are TRBV27 and TRBJ2-2, with TRBD2 matching 8 bases. V lost 6 bases and J lost 4; bases outside the gene matches: 4. The CDR3 runs 14 residues. The germline gives CDR1 MNHEY, CDR2 SMNVEV (reference sequence). CDR3 sequence (DNA): TGTGCCAGCAGGCGGGGGGCGGCCACCGGGGAGCTGTTTTTT. This codes for CASRRGAATGELFF.

This clonotype was detected ten times or more. The chain links TRBV6-1 to TRBJ1-5; D gene unclear. V was cut by 5 bases and J by 3 bases, with 14 bases left in between. Germline V gene lookup returns CDR1 MNHNS and CDR2 SASEGT. This CDR3 has 15 amino acids. CDR3 in amino acids: CASSPILILNQPQHF. CDR3 DNA sequence: TGTGCCAGCAGTCCCATTCTCATCCTCAATCAGCCCCAGCATTTT.

Ten or more counts support this clonotype. The J gene is TRBJ2-7, the V gene TRBV28, with 14 bases identical to TRBD2. J lost 3 bases, V lost 2 bases, and 12 bases had no gene match. The CDR3 length is 19 residues. The germline V gene has CDR1 MDHEN and CDR2 SYDVKM. CDR3 region: CASSLVLRMGTSGSYEQYF. DNA of the CDR3: TGTGCCAGCAGTTTAGTTCTCAGGATGGGGACTAGCGGGAGCTACGAGCAGTACTTC.

The chain has TRBV9 and TRBJ1-6; perhaps TRBD1 as D (5 bases). The CDR3 contains 15 residues. Trimming removed 4 bases at V and 8 bases at J, with 16 bases between. The V gene's germline CDR1 is SGDLS and CDR2 YYNGEE. CDR3 residues: CASSPLLRGDSPLHF. The CDR3, as DNA: TGTGCCAGCAGCCCTCTACTCCGAGGGGATTCACCCCTCCACTTT.

This clonotype was found a few times. The V gene is TRBV7-8, the J gene TRBJ2-7; D ambiguous. Per the germline V gene, CDR1 is SGHVS and CDR2 is FQNEAQ. Trimming left V 7 bases short and J 1 base short, with 14 bases between. The CDR3 is 14 residues long. This chain's CDR3 is CASKYRLVSYEQYF. The CDR3 DNA is TGTGCCAGCAAATATCGGCTAGTGTCCTACGAGCAGTACTTC.

The chain joins TRBV5-4 to TRBJ2-5; 9 positions match TRBD2. Trimming cost V 0 bases and J 5 bases; bases outside gene matches: 5. The CDR3 runs 15 residues. Looked up from germline, CDR1 is SGHNT and CDR2 is YYREEE (reference sequence). CDR3 region: CASSLEAGGPETQYF. The CDR3 coding sequence is TGTGCCAGCAGCTTGGAGGCGGGAGGGCCTGAGACCCAGTACTTC.

In its sample, this clonotype was seen many times. The rearrangement joins TRBV20-1 to TRBJ2-7, with 10 bases fitting TRBD2. CDR3 length equals 16 residues. Germline V gene sequence: CDR1 DFQATT, CDR2 SNEGSKA (reference sequence). Trimming removed 1 base from V and 4 bases from J; junction bases left unmatched: 10. The CDR3 loop is CSARGSASGSRYEQYF. CDR3 bases: TGCAGTGCTAGAGGGTCGGCTAGCGGGAGTAGGTACGAGCAGTACTTC.

This clonotype was detected ten times or more. The CDR3 here is CSAPGLAGGPTYEQYF. In DNA, the CDR3 is TGCAGTGCCCCGGGACTAGCGGGAGGGCCAACCTACGAGCAGTACTTC. The J gene is TRBJ2-7, the V gene TRBV20-1, with TRBD2 matching over 16 bases. The CDR3 contains 16 residues. V lost 6 bases, J lost 2 bases, and 7 bases stayed unmatched. Germline CDR1 reads DFQATT; CDR2 reads SNEGSKA (reference sequence).

V gene TRBV18 combines with J gene TRBJ1-6; 7 bases are a match to TRBD1. V trimming: 3 bases; J trimming: 9 bases; junction bases outside the gene matches: 8. CDR1 is KGHSH and CDR2 is LQKENI in the germline V gene. CDR3 length: 15 amino acids. Here the CDR3 reads CASSPNRGWGSPLHF. The CDR3 DNA follows: TGTGCCAGCTCACCCAACAGGGGTTGGGGTTCACCCCTCCACTTT.

This clonotype came up a few times. The gene calls are TRBV27 and TRBJ1-2; 9 positions agree with TRBD1. The V gene's germline CDR1 is MNHEY and CDR2 SMNVEV (reference sequence). The CDR3 is 14 amino acids. J lost 6 bases, V lost 6 bases, and 8 bases had no gene match. The CDR3 reads CASSYRGRGDGYTF. Written as DNA, the CDR3 is TGTGCCAGCAGCTACAGGGGGCGCGGCGATGGCTACACCTTC.

This chain connects TRBV7-3 to TRBJ1-3, with TRBD1 as a possible D gene (6 bases). Trimming stripped 4 bases from V and 2 bases from J, with 9 bases between. CDR3 size: 14 residues. CDR1 and CDR2 from the germline V gene are SGHTA and FQGTGA. The CDR3 is CASSSGTPGNTIYF. The CDR3 region has the DNA TGTGCCAGCAGCTCCGGGACACCTGGAAACACCATATATTTT.

This clonotype came up many times. The V gene is TRBV11-2, the J gene TRBJ1-1, with D maybe TRBD1 (5 bases). Germline V gives CDR1 SGHAT, CDR2 FQNNGV. Trimming left V 7 bases short and J 5 bases short, with 14 bases between. CDR3 length equals 13 residues. The CDR3 bases are TGTGCCAGCACCAGAGGCCCAGGGACTGAAGCTTTCTTT. Its translation is CASTRGPGTEAFF.

The table lists this clonotype with a few counts. This chain uses TRBV12-3 or TRBV12-4 with TRBJ1-6; D call uncertain. Between the trimmed V and J ends, which lost 7 bases and 0 bases, there was a span of 10 bases. The CDR3 covers 15 residues. The DNA of the CDR3 is TGTGCCAGCAAACGAGAGGTCTCCTATAATTCACCCCTCCACTTT. Amino acid sequence: CASKREVSYNSPLHF.

V usage is TRBV7-6 and J usage is TRBJ2-7; 9 nucleotides align to TRBD1. J was trimmed by 4 bases and V by 5 bases; bases with no gene match: 12. Per the germline V gene, CDR1 is SGHVS and CDR2 is FNYEAQ. This CDR3 is 16 amino acids long. CDR3 sequence (DNA): TGTGCCAGCAGCAGGGAGGTCACAGGGGGCTCGTACGAGCAGTACTTC. Encoded protein: CASSREVTGGSYEQYF.

The chain carries TRBV29-1 and TRBJ1-5; the D gene is possibly TRBD1 (5 bases). The length of the CDR3 is 12 residues. The V gene's germline CDR1 is SQVTM and CDR2 ANQGSEA. The V end lost 6 bases, the J end lost 6 bases, and 12 bases lay between the germline ends. The CDR3 DNA follows: TGCAGCGTCTCGTCTGGGGGTCAGCCCCAGCATTTT. It yields the protein CSVSSGGQPQHF.

There are many counts of this clonotype. The rearrangement links TRBV4-3 to TRBJ1-2; no definite D call. Germline V lookup: CDR1 LGHNA, CDR2 YSLEER. CDR3 size: 13 residues. Between the trimmed V and J ends, which lost 5 bases and 2 bases, there was a span of 9 bases. The CDR3 region has the DNA TGCGCCAGCAGCAACTATAGGAACTATGGCTACACCTTC. This gives the protein CASSNYRNYGYTF.

This clonotype was found a few times. This sequence joins TRBV9 and TRBJ2-7; D not resolved. Trimming removed 0 bases at V and 3 bases at J, with 13 bases between. CDR1 and CDR2 (germline): SGDLS, YYNGEE. There are 15 residues in the CDR3. The CDR3 reads CASSVEGRSNYEQYF. The CDR3 DNA reads as TGTGCCAGCAGCGTAGAAGGCAGGTCCAACTACGAGCAGTACTTC.

With respect to this clonotype: This could be a read error, since a much larger clone is one nucleotide away. The chain combines TRBV6-5 with TRBJ1-2, with 7 bases that match TRBD1. This CDR3 has 15 residues. Germline CDR1 and CDR2: MNHEY and SVGAGI. The CDR3 DNA sequence: TGTGTCAGCAGTTACTCCAGGGGGAGGAACTATGGCTACACCTTC. The encoded protein is CVSSYSRGRNYGYTF.

V usage is TRBV28 and J usage is TRBJ2-7; 11 nucleotides agree with TRBD2. The CDR3 has 14 residues. The germline V gene encodes CDR1 MDHEN and CDR2 SYDVKM. With V trimmed by 5 bases and J by 5 bases, 5 bases remained unmatched. The CDR3 protein is CASSKPGLADEQYF. As DNA, the CDR3 is TGTGCCAGCAGTAAACCGGGACTAGCGGACGAGCAGTACTTC.

J is TRBJ2-6 and V is TRBV6-2 or TRBV6-3; 10 bases align to TRBD1. The CDR3 extends over 17 amino acids. The V segment lost 5 bases and the J segment 1 base; nucleotides outside the gene matches: 5. Germline-derived CDR1 and CDR2 are MNHEY and SVGEGT. In nucleotides, the CDR3 is TGTGCCAGCAGTCGGGGGACAGGGGATTCTGGGGCCAACGTCCTGACTTTC. Translation gives CASSRGTGDSGANVLTF.

The chain uses TRBV20-1 and TRBJ1-2; maybe TRBD1 (6 bases). The CDR3 has 14 amino acids. Germline loops: CDR1 DFQATT, CDR2 SNEGSKA (reference sequence). The CDR3 sequence is CSAIKTGTEYGYTF. The CDR3 region has the DNA TGCAGCGCCATTAAAACAGGGACGGAGTATGGCTACACCTTC.

This clonotype was counted a few times. J is TRBJ2-2 and V is TRBV15; 7 bases are shared with TRBD1. The CDR3 has 16 amino acids. After removal of 6 bases from V and 1 base from J, the junction contained 8 bases not matched to a gene. The V gene's germline CDR1 is LNHNV and CDR2 YYDKDF (reference sequence). As DNA, the CDR3 is TGTGCCACCAGATATCGACAGGGCGTGAACACCGGGGAGCTGTTTTTT. This encodes CATRYRQGVNTGELFF.

A remark on this clonotype: A read error is possible here, since a much larger clone lies one base away. V gene TRBV19 combines with J gene TRBJ1-1; D is perhaps TRBD1 (5 bases). The CDR3 consists of 15 residues. Looked up from germline, CDR1 is LNHDA and CDR2 is SQIVND (reference sequence). The CDR3 reads CASSIEGRKNTEASF. In DNA form, the CDR3 reads TGTGCCAGTAGTATAGAGGGGCGTAAGAACACTGAAGCTTCCTTT.